Shown below are 21 T cell receptor beta chains from a single sample sequenced in a study of cytotoxic CD8 clonotypes in ibrutinib-treated CLL. Assay used: immunoSEQ multiplex PCR; TCRdb lists only in-frame clones, some missing. The sample lists fewer than 400,000 clones; 67% were seen once. The sample here was PBMCs, taken after 36 months of ibrutinib treatment. These receptors all come from a human donor with chronic lymphocytic leukemia.

V usage is TRBV7-8 and J usage is TRBJ1-2; 7 bases align to TRBD1. Germline CDR1 reads SGHVS; CDR2 reads FQNEAQ. CDR3 size: 13 residues. The V segment lost 6 bases and the J segment 3 bases; nucleotides outside the gene matches: 4. The CDR3 bases are TGTGCCAGCAGACCTACAGGGGACTATGGCTACACCTTC. This gives the protein CASRPTGDYGYTF.

The rearrangement links TRBV12-5 to TRBJ1-6; TRBD1 matches at 8 bases. The CDR3 length is 18 residues. CDR1 is LGHNT and CDR2 is FRNRAP in the germline V gene. The J segment lost 0 bases and the V segment lost 6 bases, leaving 10 bases of the junction unmatched. As DNA, the CDR3 is TGTGCTAGTGGCCTGGACAGGGCGATGGGCTCCTATAATTCACCCCTCCACTTT. This gives the protein CASGLDRAMGSYNSPLHF.

The genes are TRBV19 and TRBJ2-7; the D gene is possibly TRBD2 (6 bases). CDR1 LNHDA and CDR2 SQIVND come from the germline V gene (reference sequence). V was clipped by 7 bases and J by 0 bases, with 13 bases between them. This CDR3 region has 14 residues. The CDR3 DNA reads TGTGCCAGTACCCTGACGGGACTCTCCTACGAGCAGTACTTC. Protein sequence: CASTLTGLSYEQYF.

The J gene is TRBJ1-4, the V gene TRBV2; D is ambiguous. Per the germline V gene, CDR1 is SNHLY and CDR2 is FYNNEI. This CDR3 is built from 12 residues. Trimming took 4 bases from V and 8 from J, leaving 8 bases between them. The CDR3 spells CASSAKREKLFF. The CDR3 DNA sequence: TGTGCCAGCAGTGCAAAGCGAGAAAAACTGTTTTTT.

The rearrangement links TRBV28 to TRBJ2-7; 9 bases map to TRBD1. The CDR3 totals 16 residues. Germline V lookup: CDR1 MDHEN, CDR2 SYDVKM. Trimming removed 6 bases from V and 0 bases from J; junction bases left unmatched: 9. The CDR3 DNA follows: TGTGCCAGCAGCCCCTTGGGGGACAGGGTCTCCTACGAGCAGTACTTC. Its translation is CASSPLGDRVSYEQYF.

This clone turned up a few times. The chain combines TRBV10-3 with TRBJ1-2, with unresolved D. The germline V gene has CDR1 ENHRY and CDR2 SYGVKD. V was shortened by 11 bases and J by 2 bases, with 12 bases between the two germline ends. The CDR3 is 12 residues long. The CDR3 DNA reads as TGTGCCGCCTTTCACGGGAACTATGGCTACACCTTC. This codes for CAAFHGNYGYTF.

The rearrangement uses TRBV7-9 and TRBJ1-2; no reliable D call. Germline V gene lookup returns CDR1 SEHNR and CDR2 FQNEAQ (reference sequence). The V gene lost 1 base and the J gene lost 4 bases, with 10 bases spanning the gap. CDR3 size: 14 residues. The CDR3 coding sequence is TGTGCCAGCAGCTTAGGGCGCACCCTCTATGGCTACACCTTC. This translates into CASSLGRTLYGYTF.

The J gene is TRBJ2-5, the V gene TRBV5-6, with 8 bases lining up with TRBD2. Germline V CDR1 and CDR2: SGHDT, YYEEEE. With 4 bases clipped from V and 3 bases from J, the junction kept 8 bases outside the gene matches. CDR3 size: 15 residues. As DNA, the CDR3 is TGTGCCAGCAGCCGCTTTGGAGCGGGGGAAGAGACCCAGTACTTC. This gives the protein CASSRFGAGEETQYF.

This clone has more than one count but fewer than ten. This chain uses TRBV6-1 with TRBJ1-2; D not certain. This CDR3 comprises 12 residues. The V end lost 3 bases, the J end lost 4 bases, and 6 bases lay between the germline ends. CDR1 and CDR2 (germline): MNHNS, SASEGT. The CDR3 is CASSDLVYGYTF. The CDR3 nucleotides read TGTGCCAGCAGTGATTTGGTCTATGGCTACACCTTC.

The chain recombines TRBV10-2 with TRBJ1-6, with D perhaps matching TRBD1 (5 bases). V gave up 3 bases and J gave up 7 bases, with 7 bases separating them. The CDR3 has 13 amino acids. CDR1 is WSHSY, CDR2 SAAADI, per germline. The CDR3: CASSEAGNSPLHF. In DNA, the CDR3 is TGCGCCAGCAGTGAAGCAGGGAATTCACCCCTCCACTTT.

This chain uses TRBV7-6 with TRBJ2-7, with 10 bases matching TRBD2. J was trimmed by 8 bases and V by 5 bases; bases with no gene match: 9. The length of the CDR3 is 14 residues. Germline-derived CDR1 and CDR2 are SGHVS and FNYEAQ. The CDR3 sequence: CASSPPLAGDKQYF. CDR3 nucleotide sequence: TGTGCCAGCAGCCCCCCGCTAGCGGGGGACAAGCAGTACTTC.

The chain employs TRBV7-9 and TRBJ2-3, with TRBD2 matching 14 bases. CDR3 length: 17 amino acids. In germline, CDR1 is SEHNR, CDR2 FQNEAQ (reference sequence). The V segment lost 5 bases and the J segment 0 bases; nucleotides outside the gene matches: 4. The CDR3 loop reads CASSPGLAGVSTDTQYF. Here the CDR3 DNA reads TGTGCCAGCAGCCCGGGACTAGCGGGGGTAAGCACAGATACGCAGTATTTT.

This rearrangement joins TRBV29-1 to TRBJ2-1, with a tentative D call TRBD1 (6 bases). Trimming removed 4 bases from V and 7 bases from J, with 29 bases in between. Germline CDR1 reads SQVTM; CDR2 reads ANQGSEA. This CDR3 comprises 18 residues. In nucleotides, the CDR3 is TGCAGCGTTGTGTTGGGCCCGCAGGGGCTGGTATACAGGAATGAGCAGTTCTTC. This translates into CSVVLGPQGLVYRNEQFF.

The chain combines TRBV2 with TRBJ2-7; 9 nucleotides agree with TRBD2. This CDR3 is built from 15 residues. The germline V gene has CDR1 SNHLY and CDR2 FYNNEI. J was trimmed by 2 bases and V by 2 bases; bases with no gene match: 4. The CDR3 DNA reads TGTGCCAGCAGTGAATGGCTAGCGGGAACCTACGAGCAGTACTTC. Amino acid sequence: CASSEWLAGTYEQYF.

The rearrangement uses TRBV7-8 and TRBJ2-7; no clear D gene. Trimming shortened V by 0 bases and J by 2 bases, and 8 bases separated the two germline ends. The germline V gene encodes CDR1 SGHVS and CDR2 FQNEAQ. This CDR3 is 14 amino acids long. The CDR3 DNA sequence: TGTGCCAGCAGCTTAGCGGAAGGTACCTACGAGCAGTACTTC. Translation: CASSLAEGTYEQYF.

The chain carries TRBV9 and TRBJ1-1, with unresolved D. The CDR3 is 15 residues long. Germline assignment: CDR1 SGDLS and CDR2 YYNGEE. With 3 bases removed from V and 2 bases from J, the gap between germline ends came to 14 bases. The CDR3 here is CASSDGPKGNTEAFF. CDR3 nucleotides: TGTGCCAGCAGCGACGGACCGAAGGGTAACACTGAAGCTTTCTTT.

The chain combines TRBV5-4 with TRBJ1-2; 8 bases line up with TRBD1. The CDR3 has 16 amino acids. Germline values: CDR1 SGHNT, CDR2 YYREEE (reference sequence). V lost 5 bases to trimming and J lost 4 bases; unmatched junction nucleotides: 13. The DNA for the CDR3 is TGTGCCAGCAGTCGTAAGACCGGGACAGGAGGCTATGGCTACACCTTC. Translated: CASSRKTGTGGYGYTF.

The V gene is TRBV7-3, the J gene TRBJ2-7, with a weak D call TRBD2 (5 bases). V was cut by 1 base and J by 4 bases, with 8 bases left in between. CDR3 length equals 13 residues. Germline assignment: CDR1 SGHTA and CDR2 FQGTGA. DNA of the CDR3: TGTGCCAGCAGCTTAAGAAGAGGGTACGAGCAGTACTTC. Its protein is CASSLRRGYEQYF.

The rearrangement links TRBV5-6 to TRBJ2-3, with D possibly being TRBD1 (6 bases). CDR3 length equals 12 residues. V was clipped by 3 bases and J by 11 bases, with 13 bases between them. Germline-derived CDR1 and CDR2 are SGHDT and YYEEEE. The CDR3: CASSWGLKGQYF. Here the CDR3 DNA reads TGTGCCAGCAGCTGGGGGCTTAAGGGGCAGTATTTT.

The V and J genes are TRBV7-3 and TRBJ2-7, with D perhaps TRBD2 (6 bases). The germline V gene has CDR1 SGHTA and CDR2 FQGTGA. V was trimmed by 1 base and J by 6 bases, leaving 10 bases between them. The CDR3 loop spans 13 amino acids. The CDR3: CASSLSPGGEQYF. Written as DNA, the CDR3 is TGTGCCAGCAGCTTAAGTCCCGGGGGCGAGCAGTACTTC. Looking up the rest from reference TRBV7-3 and TRBJ2-7 gives the full variable domain: GAGVSQTPSNKVTEKGKYVELRCDPISGHTALYWYRQSLGQGPEFLIYFQGTGAADDSGLPNDRFFAVRPEGSVSTLKIQRTERGDSAVYLCASSLSPGGEQYFGPGTRLTVT.

The J gene is TRBJ2-2, the V gene TRBV29-1; 10 bases are a match to TRBD2. Germline-derived CDR1 and CDR2 are SQVTM and ANQGSEA. CDR3 length: 17 amino acids. V lost 0 bases and J lost 8; bases outside the gene matches: 12. The CDR3 DNA is TGCAGCGTTGAAGACAGAAAGAGCGGGAGGGCCGTAGGGGAGCTGTTTTTT. Protein sequence: CSVEDRKSGRAVGELFF.